The source of this T cell receptor (beta chain) is a study of CD8 T cells in ankylosing spondylitis. The CDR3 contains 14 residues. From germline, CDR1 is LNHDA and CDR2 SQIVND (reference sequence). The J segment lost 7 bases and the V segment lost 2 bases, leaving 5 bases of the junction unmatched. MiXCR, run by TCRdb on the 5' RACE reads, gives a single entry per CDR3 protein. The data hold about 36,000 distinct CDR3 sequences, with roughly 9.6% observed a single time. Comment on this clonotype: Antigen: not known.

Overall study results and limits: The study identified a TCR beta motif of about eight highly homologous variants that appeared characteristic of ankylosing spondylitis blood. Disease-linked clones were CD8+ and relatively rare in peripheral blood. In synovial fluid and blood from reactive arthritis, some motif variants were previously reported. Significant enrichment of disease-linked clones was reportedly seen in matched ankylosing spondylitis synovial fluid.

Sequencing was done on a sample of synovial fluid, either unsorted or a sorted T cell fraction (not recorded which). This sequence was found in a male donor with ankylosing spondylitis. V is TRBV19 and J is TRBJ2-4; 7 positions match TRBD1. CDR3 nucleotides: TGTGCCAGTAGTATAACAGGGGAAGGGAACATTCAGTACTTC. It yields the protein CASSITGEGNIQYF.